This entry features one T cell receptor beta chain sequence. The V and J ends lost 4 bases and 3 bases respectively, with 19 bases between them. The germline V gene encodes CDR1 SGHNT and CDR2 YYREEE (reference sequence). The CDR3 runs to 17 residues. The data originate from a study of blood T cell repertoires in COVID-19. The repertoire was sequenced with immunoSEQ multiplex PCR; TCRdb's copy has only in-frame clones and lacks some. The data show roughly 320,000 clones, with around nine tenths seen just once and roughly 1.3% held by the top ten. The chain links TRBV5-4 to TRBJ2-2; possible D gene TRBD2, 5 bases. The sequenced sample was peripheral blood. This clonotype was obtained from a man aged 70 or older with acute or convalescent COVID-19. The CDR3 spells CASSRPSRADYTGELFF. CDR3 DNA: TGTGCCAGCAGCCGACCTTCGCGGGCAGACTACACCGGGGAGCTGTTTTTT.